Listed here are 32 T cell receptor beta chains from one sample, sequenced in a study of TIL therapy for anti-PD-1-resistant metastatic lung cancer (dated by TCRdb to the early 2020s). TCR beta CDR3 regions were amplified from genomic DNA by bias-controlled multiplex PCR with the immunoSEQ v3 hsTCRB kit. TCRdb re-hosts the immuneACCESS table, in-frame sequences only. Its copies lack some clones; in the studies checked, an unresolved V gene accounts for under half of them, and the cause for the rest is not known. The sample table holds roughly 20,000 clones, of which nearly 80% were seen once. The ten largest clones add up to 7% to 8% of the sample. This sample's time point label indicates: pre-treatment sample, taken before nivolumab and TIL therapy. The sample in question was blood, obtained at baseline. The receptors were sampled from a person aged 25 to 79 with non-small cell lung cancer.

In its sample, this clone was seen a few times. The V gene is TRBV2, the J gene TRBJ2-7; a weak D match, TRBD2 (6 bases). Germline V gene lookup returns CDR1 SNHLY and CDR2 FYNNEI. This CDR3 region has 13 residues. V shed 4 bases and J shed 7 bases, with 14 bases lying between them. CDR3 in DNA: TGTGCCAGCAGTGTATTTTTGGGGGGAGAGCAGTACTTC. Translation gives CASSVFLGGEQYF.

The chain links TRBV29-1 to TRBJ2-7; 10 bases are shared with TRBD2. This CDR3 has 13 residues. V trimming: 7 bases; J trimming: 4 bases; junction bases outside the gene matches: 7. Germline assignment: CDR1 SQVTM and CDR2 ANQGSEA. The CDR3 loop reads CSAISGGGYEQYF. CDR3 nucleotide sequence: TGCAGCGCCATCAGCGGGGGGGGTTACGAGCAGTACTTC.

The chain recombines TRBV14 with TRBJ2-2; no reliable D call. V dropped 1 base and J dropped 6 bases, with 12 bases sitting between them. Germline V gives CDR1 SGHDN, CDR2 FVKESK. The CDR3 is 15 residues long. CDR3 in amino acids: CASSQVYSRPGELFF. CDR3 in DNA: TGTGCCAGCAGCCAAGTTTACAGCCGTCCCGGGGAGCTGTTTTTT.

This clone was recorded once. This CDR3 reads CASSQDGAGGTDTQYF. The CDR3 nucleotides are TGCGCCAGCAGCCAAGACGGAGCGGGGGGCACAGATACGCAGTATTTT. V gene TRBV4-3 combines with J gene TRBJ2-3; 8 bases agree with TRBD2. The CDR3 contains 16 residues. In germline, CDR1 is LGHNA, CDR2 YSLEER. J lost 1 base, V lost 0 bases, and 3 bases had no gene match.

V is TRBV30 and J is TRBJ1-1; D call uncertain. The V gene's germline CDR1 is GTSNPN and CDR2 SVGIG (reference sequence). The germline V and J ends were trimmed by 0 bases and 5 bases, with 7 bases remaining between them. The CDR3 has 12 amino acids. CDR3 sequence: CAWSVRVTEAFF. As DNA, the CDR3 is TGTGCCTGGAGTGTGCGGGTAACTGAAGCTTTCTTT. Full variable domain (outside the CDR3, taken from reference TRBV30 and TRBJ1-1): SQTIHQWPATLVQPVGSPLSLECTVEGTSNPNLYWYRQAAGRGLQLLFYSVGIGQISSEVPQNLSASRPQDRQFILSSKKLLLSDSGFYLCAWSVRVTEAFFGQGTRLTVV.

J is TRBJ2-7 and V is TRBV5-4; D possibly uses TRBD1 or TRBD2 (6 bases each). CDR1 SGHNT and CDR2 YYREEE come from the germline V gene (reference sequence). The length of the CDR3 is 14 residues. Trimming removed 3 bases from V and 6 bases from J, with 16 bases in between. CDR3 sequence reads: CASSWDLRGGEQYF. CDR3 nucleotide sequence: TGTGCCAGCAGCTGGGACCTCAGGGGAGGCGAGCAGTACTTC.

The gene calls are TRBV7-9 and TRBJ1-1; a possible D gene is TRBD1 (6 bases). Deletions cut 1 base from V and 2 bases from J, with 11 bases between. The germline V gene has CDR1 SEHNR and CDR2 FQNEAQ (reference sequence). This CDR3 has 15 amino acids. CDR3 region: CASSLGAGGNTEAFF. Written as DNA, the CDR3 is TGTGCCAGCAGCTTAGGGGCGGGGGGCAACACTGAAGCTTTCTTT.

CDR3 residues: CASSTRGRGQETQYF. DNA for the CDR3: TGTGCCAGCAGCACCCGGGGGAGGGGGCAAGAGACCCAGTACTTC. The chain couples TRBV28 to TRBJ2-5, with D tentatively TRBD2 (7 bases). CDR1 and CDR2 from the germline V gene are MDHEN and SYDVKM. The CDR3 is 15 residues long. With 6 bases removed from V and 2 bases from J, the gap between germline ends came to 16 bases.

This rearrangement joins TRBV27 to TRBJ1-4; D is uncertain. CDR1 MNHEY and CDR2 SMNVEV come from the germline V gene (reference sequence). The V gene lost 1 base and the J gene lost 7 bases, with 7 bases spanning the gap. This CDR3 region has 13 residues. CDR3 amino acids: CASSLFSREKLFF. The DNA of the CDR3 is TGTGCCAGCAGTTTATTCTCCCGTGAAAAACTGTTTTTT.

For the CDR3, the DNA is TGTGCCAGTAACGGGGGGAATGAGCAGTTCTTC. Amino acid sequence: CASNGGNEQFF. V and J are TRBV12-3 or TRBV12-4 and TRBJ2-1; 7 positions agree with TRBD2. This CDR3 has 11 amino acids. The V gene end was trimmed by 9 bases and the J gene end by 7 bases; junction bases not matched to a gene: 3.

This clone was recorded a few times. This rearrangement joins TRBV6-5 to TRBJ2-3; no clear D. The CDR3 extends over 13 amino acids. Germline CDR1 is MNHEY and CDR2 is SVGAGI. V lost 6 bases to trimming and J lost 4 bases, with 11 bases between them. The CDR3 spells CASRLQGPDTQYF. The CDR3 DNA reads as TGTGCCAGCAGACTTCAAGGGCCAGATACGCAGTATTTT.

The V call is TRBV9, the J call TRBJ2-2; D remains ambiguous. The CDR3 runs to 14 residues. Germline V lookup: CDR1 SGDLS, CDR2 YYNGEE. The germline V and J ends were trimmed by 0 bases and 7 bases, with 10 bases remaining between them. Here the CDR3 reads CASSVASLGGELFF. In DNA form, the CDR3 reads TGTGCCAGCAGCGTAGCCTCCTTAGGCGGGGAGCTGTTTTTT. The entire variable domain, with the rest obtained from reference TRBV9 and TRBJ2-2, is as follows: DSGVTQTPKHLITATGQRVTLRCSPRSGDLSVYWYQQSLDQGLQFLIQYYNGEERAKGNILERFSAQQFPDLHSELNLSSLELGDSALYFCASSVASLGGELFFGEGSRLTVL.

The CDR3 sequence is CASSIIQNQPQHF. CDR3 nucleotides: TGTGCCAGTAGTATAATACAAAATCAGCCCCAGCATTTT. The chain recombines TRBV19 with TRBJ1-5, with D unresolved. V was shortened by 2 bases and J by 4 bases, with 6 bases between the two germline ends. The CDR3 is 13 amino acids. The germline CDR1 and CDR2 sequences are LNHDA and SQIVND (reference sequence).

The genes are TRBV2 and TRBJ1-2, with a weak D call TRBD1 (6 bases). The CDR3 covers 15 residues. Trimming removed 0 bases at V and 6 bases at J, with 14 bases between. Germline V lookup: CDR1 SNHLY, CDR2 FYNNEI. CDR3 sequence reads: CASSEADRMGDGYTF. CDR3 bases: TGTGCCAGCAGTGAAGCCGACAGGATGGGAGATGGCTACACCTTC.

The chain has TRBV28 and TRBJ1-5, with D perhaps TRBD1 (6 bases). V was pared by 8 bases and J by 3 bases, with 11 bases between. The CDR3 loop spans 13 amino acids. The V gene's germline CDR1 is MDHEN and CDR2 SYDVKM. CDR3 region: CASSGADNQPQHF. The CDR3 DNA follows: TGTGCCAGCTCAGGGGCGGACAATCAGCCCCAGCATTTT.

This clone was found a few times. The chain carries TRBV6-5 and TRBJ2-2; TRBD1 or TRBD2 may be the D gene (6 bases each). This CDR3 is 12 amino acids long. CDR1 is MNHEY and CDR2 is SVGAGI in the germline V gene. Trimming shortened V by 8 bases and J by 6 bases, and 10 bases separated the two germline ends. The CDR3 DNA reads as TGTGCCAGCGGAAGGGGGGCCGGGGAGCTGTTTTTT. Translated: CASGRGAGELFF.

The V gene is TRBV18, the J gene TRBJ2-7; 7 bases are a match to TRBD1. Germline loops: CDR1 KGHSH, CDR2 LQKENI. The CDR3 has 14 amino acids. The V and J ends lost 2 bases and 0 bases, in that order; junction bases with no gene match: 1. The CDR3 protein is CASSPGQVSYEQYF. The DNA for the CDR3 is TGTGCCAGCTCACCAGGACAGGTCTCCTACGAGCAGTACTTC. Combining the CDR3 with reference TRBV18 and TRBJ2-7 gives the whole variable domain NAGVMQNPRHLVRRRGQEARLRCSPMKGHSHVYWYRQLPEEGLKFMVYLQKENIIDESGMPKERFSAEFPKEGPSILRIQQVVRGDSAAYFCASSPGQVSYEQYFGPGTRLTVT.

The V gene is TRBV5-6, the J gene TRBJ1-1, with D possibly being TRBD1 (6 bases). Deletions cut 1 base from V and 0 bases from J, with 13 bases between. The V gene's germline CDR1 is SGHDT and CDR2 YYEEEE. CDR3 length: 16 residues. The CDR3, as DNA: TGTGCCAGCAGCTTGTACGGGGGGGCAGTGAACACTGAAGCTTTCTTT. Protein product: CASSLYGGAVNTEAFF.

The chain carries TRBV7-6 and TRBJ2-6; weak D call: TRBD1 (7 bases). Trimming pared 5 bases from V and 1 base from J, leaving 18 bases between. The CDR3 covers 18 residues. Germline V gene data show CDR1 as SGHVS and CDR2 as FNYEAQ. CDR3 residues: CASSTRDSDYSGANVLTF. Written as DNA, the CDR3 is TGTGCCAGCAGCACGCGGGACAGCGACTATTCTGGGGCCAACGTCCTGACTTTC.

The gene calls are TRBV10-3 and TRBJ2-2, with D possibly TRBD1 on 5 matching bases. V lost 9 bases and J 0 bases, leaving 8 bases between the germline ends. Germline assignment: CDR1 ENHRY and CDR2 SYGVKD. There are 13 residues in the CDR3. CDR3 protein: CAISGPNTGELFF. CDR3 nucleotide sequence: TGTGCCATTTCAGGGCCGAACACCGGGGAGCTGTTTTTT.

The J gene is TRBJ2-7, the V gene TRBV3-1 (or the pseudogene TRBV3-2); no definite D call. The CDR3 runs 15 residues. Germline CDR1 and CDR2: LGHDT and YNNKEL (reference sequence). The V end was cut by 0 bases, the J end by 3 bases, with 12 bases between. CDR3 in amino acids: CASSQDLARSYEQYF. CDR3 sequence (DNA): TGTGCCAGCAGCCAAGATTTAGCAAGAAGCTACGAGCAGTACTTC.

This clone was recorded only once. The chain joins TRBV18 to TRBJ2-1; possible D gene TRBD2, 6 bases. CDR3 length: 12 residues. Germline CDR1 and CDR2: KGHSH and LQKENI. Trimming took 0 bases from V and 9 from J, leaving 6 bases between them. CDR3 DNA: TGTGCCAGCTCACCACCCGGGGGTGAGCAGTTCTTC. Amino acid sequence: CASSPPGGEQFF.

The genes are TRBV7-8 and TRBJ1-1; D is ambiguous. CDR1 and CDR2 from the germline V gene are SGHVS and FQNEAQ. Trimming stripped 1 base from V and 2 bases from J, with 14 bases between. The CDR3 length is 16 residues. This CDR3 reads CASSLETRRVNTEAFF. Written as DNA, the CDR3 is TGTGCCAGCAGCTTAGAAACACGACGAGTTAACACTGAAGCTTTCTTT.

By share, this clone counts as medium-sized. The chain combines TRBV4-2 with TRBJ1-1; 7 nucleotides line up with TRBD1. The CDR3 is 15 amino acids. Germline V gene lookup returns CDR1 LGHNA and CDR2 YNFKEQ. Unmatched junction bases numbered 6, after V lost 3 bases and J lost 2 bases. CDR3 protein: CASSHEYRGNTEAFF. In DNA, the CDR3 is TGTGCCAGCAGCCATGAATACAGGGGAAACACTGAAGCTTTCTTT.

The chain carries TRBV12-3 or TRBV12-4 and TRBJ2-6; D is unresolved. V lost 8 bases to trimming and J lost 4 bases, with 9 bases between them. This CDR3 is 13 amino acids long. Written as DNA, the CDR3 is TGTGCCAGCGCCCCGGCCGGGGCCAACGTCCTGACTTTC. Its translation: CASAPAGANVLTF.

The chain uses TRBV4-1 and TRBJ1-1; 7 bases are shared with TRBD1. Germline V gene lookup returns CDR1 MGHRA and CDR2 YSYEKL. V was clipped by 8 bases and J by 5 bases; unmatched bases: 14. This CDR3 is 15 amino acids long. The CDR3 DNA reads TGCGCCAGCTCTTCCAGGGGGGGTTTTTCGACTGAAGCTTTCTTT. This encodes CASSSRGGFSTEAFF.

This clone was observed a few times. The chain couples TRBV7-2 to TRBJ2-7, with unresolved D. Trimming removed 2 bases at V and 3 bases at J, with 8 bases between. Germline V lookup: CDR1 SGHTA, CDR2 FQGNSA. This CDR3 contains 13 residues. This CDR3 is CASSLRGIYEQYF. DNA of the CDR3: TGTGCCAGCAGCTTACGCGGAATCTACGAGCAGTACTTC. Supplemented by reference TRBV7-2 and TRBJ2-7, the full variable domain reads GAGVSQSPSNKVTEKGKDVELRCDPISGHTALYWYRQSLGQGLEFLIYFQGNSAPDKSGLPSDRFSAERTGGSVSTLTIQRTQQEDSAVYLCASSLRGIYEQYFGPGTRLTVT.

This clone is medium-sized in the sample. Written as DNA, the CDR3 is TGTGCCAGCAGCCAAAGAAGTCAAAGTGAAAAACTGTTTTTT. This encodes CASSQRSQSEKLFF. This chain joins TRBV4-2 and TRBJ1-4; D gene uncertain. From germline, CDR1 is LGHNA and CDR2 YNFKEQ. Trimming took off 2 bases at V and 7 bases at J, with 11 bases between the two ends. The CDR3 is made up of 14 amino acids.

This chain connects TRBV19 to TRBJ2-5, with TRBD1 matching 10 bases. The J segment lost 2 bases and the V segment lost 2 bases, leaving 2 bases of the junction unmatched. The CDR3 is 15 residues long. Germline-derived CDR1 and CDR2 are LNHDA and SQIVND (reference sequence). CDR3 residues: CASSIWGQGQETQYF. CDR3 in DNA: TGTGCCAGTAGTATATGGGGACAGGGGCAAGAGACCCAGTACTTC. Looking up the rest from reference TRBV19 and TRBJ2-5 gives the full variable domain: DGGITQSPKYLFRKEGQNVTLSCEQNLNHDAMYWYRQDPGQGLRLIYYSQIVNDFQKGDIAEGYSVSREKKESFPLTVTSAQKNPTAFYLCASSIWGQGQETQYFGPGTRLLVL.

The genes are TRBV7-9 and TRBJ2-3, with 7 bases lining up with TRBD2. CDR1 and CDR2 from the germline V gene are SEHNR and FQNEAQ (reference sequence). With V trimmed by 1 base and J by 2 bases, 3 bases remained unmatched. CDR3 length: 15 residues. CDR3 sequence reads: CASSLVGGITDTQYF. CDR3 nucleotide sequence: TGTGCCAGCAGCTTAGTGGGAGGGATCACAGATACGCAGTATTTT.

The rearrangement uses TRBV28 and TRBJ2-3; perhaps D is TRBD1 or TRBD2 (5 bases each). V dropped 6 bases and J dropped 8 bases, with 27 bases sitting between them. The CDR3 sequence is 17 residues long. Germline lookup yields CDR1 MDHEN and CDR2 SYDVKM. For the CDR3, the DNA is TGTGCCAGCAGCCCTTTGGGACCCGCTTTTGGTGTCGGTACGCAGTATTTT. Amino acids: CASSPLGPAFGVGTQYF.

In its sample, this clone was seen a few times. The genes are TRBV3-1 (or the pseudogene TRBV3-2) and TRBJ1-2; no definite D call. The germline V and J ends were trimmed by 4 bases and 8 bases, with 14 bases remaining between them. There are 13 residues in the CDR3. Looked up from germline, CDR1 is LGHDT and CDR2 is YNNKEL (reference sequence). The CDR3 spells CASSLTVRSGYTF. The CDR3 DNA follows: TGTGCCAGCAGCCTGACGGTGAGGTCGGGCTACACCTTC.